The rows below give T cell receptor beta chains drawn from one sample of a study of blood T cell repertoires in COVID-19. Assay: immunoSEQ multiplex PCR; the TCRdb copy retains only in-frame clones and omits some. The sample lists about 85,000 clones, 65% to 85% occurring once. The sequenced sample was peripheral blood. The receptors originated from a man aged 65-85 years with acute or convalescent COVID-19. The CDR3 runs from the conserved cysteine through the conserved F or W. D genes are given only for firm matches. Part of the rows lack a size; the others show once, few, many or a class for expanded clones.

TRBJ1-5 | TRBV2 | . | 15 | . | TGTGCCAGCAGGCTCGGACAGACGGGCAATCAGCCCCAGCATTTT | CASRLGQTGNQPQHF
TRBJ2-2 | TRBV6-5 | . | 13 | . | TGTGCCAGCAGGAGTTTGAGCACCGGGGAGCTGTTTTTT | CASRSLSTGELFF
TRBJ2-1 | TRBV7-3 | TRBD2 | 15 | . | TGTGCCAGCAGCCGTAGCGGGGAGGTTCACAATGAGCAGTTCTTC | CASSRSGEVHNEQFF
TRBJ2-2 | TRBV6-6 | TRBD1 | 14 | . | TGTGCCAGCAGTGAGACAGGGAGCCACGGGGAGCTGTTTTTT | CASSETGSHGELFF
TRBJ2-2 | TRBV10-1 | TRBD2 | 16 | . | TGCGCCAGCATCTTCGTTGCCGGGACTAAGACCGGGGAGCTGTTTTTT | CASIFVAGTKTGELFF
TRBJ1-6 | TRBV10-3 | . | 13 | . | TGTGCCATCAGTGAGTCCCACGGTTCACCCCTCCACTTT | CAISESHGSPLHF
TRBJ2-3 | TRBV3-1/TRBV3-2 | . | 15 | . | TGTGCCAGCAGCCAAGCCACAGCTGTTACAGATACGCAGTATTTT | CASSQATAVTDTQYF
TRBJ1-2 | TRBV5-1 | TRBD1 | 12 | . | TGCGCCAGCAGCCGGGACAGGTATGGCTACACCTTC | CASSRDRYGYTF
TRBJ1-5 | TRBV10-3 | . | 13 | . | TGTGCCATCAGTCGAGACAGGTCTCAGCCCCAGCATTTT | CAISRDRSQPQHF
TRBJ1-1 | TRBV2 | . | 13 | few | TGTGCCAGCAGTGAAGCGCGGGGTGCAGGGCCGTTCTTT | CASSEARGAGPFF
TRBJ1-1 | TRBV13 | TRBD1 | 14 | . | TGTGCCAGCAGCTTTCAGGGGGCGCAGGGTGAAGCTTTCTTT | CASSFQGAQGEAFF
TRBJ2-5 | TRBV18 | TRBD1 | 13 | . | TGTGCCAGCTCACGGAACAGGGGGGAGACCCAGTACTTC | CASSRNRGETQYF
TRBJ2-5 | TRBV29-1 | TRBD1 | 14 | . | TGCAGCGTCACCCCGACAGGGACAGAGGAGACCCAGTACTTC | CSVTPTGTEETQYF
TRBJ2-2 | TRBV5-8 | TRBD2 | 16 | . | TGTGCCAGCGACCAGTCGGGGGGGCACTCGAACGGGGAGCTGTTTTTT | CASDQSGGHSNGELFF
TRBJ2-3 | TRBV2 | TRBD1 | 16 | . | TGTGCCAGCAGTGACGGACAGGGACTGAGGACAGATACGCAGTATTTT | CASSDGQGLRTDTQYF
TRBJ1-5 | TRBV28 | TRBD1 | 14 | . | TGTGCCATCACAGGGGGTGGTAGCAATCAGCCCCAGCATTTT | CAITGGGSNQPQHF
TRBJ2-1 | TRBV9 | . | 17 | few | TGTGCCAGCAGCGTAGGGGTGGGGGCGATCTCCTACAATGAGCAGTTCTTC | CASSVGVGAISYNEQFF
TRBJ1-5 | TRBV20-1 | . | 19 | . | TGCAGTGCTAGTTGGGGTAGTAAGTTATACAGGGATAGCAATCAGCCCCAGCATTTT | CSASWGSKLYRDSNQPQHF
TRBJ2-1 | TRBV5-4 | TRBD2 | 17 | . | TGTGCCAGCAGCTTGTTAGGGAGCGGGGGGCTCACTGATGAGCAGTTCTTC | CASSLLGSGGLTDEQFF
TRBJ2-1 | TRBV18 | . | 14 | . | TGTGCCAGCTCACCACCAACTAGAGACAATGAGCAGTTCTTC | CASSPPTRDNEQFF
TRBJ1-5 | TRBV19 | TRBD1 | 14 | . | TGTGCCAGTAGCAAAACAGGGGACAATCAGCCCCAGCATTTT | CASSKTGDNQPQHF
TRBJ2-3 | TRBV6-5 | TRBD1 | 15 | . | TGTGCCAGCAGCCAAAGGGGGCGAAGCACAGATACGCAGTATTTT | CASSQRGRSTDTQYF
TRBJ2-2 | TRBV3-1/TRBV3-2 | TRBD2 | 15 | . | TGTGCCAGCTCAGGGGGACTAGCGGGTACCGGGGAGCTGTTTTTT | CASSGGLAGTGELFF
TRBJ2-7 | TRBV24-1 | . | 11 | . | TGTGCCACCAGCAGGGGTTACGAGCAGTACTTC | CATSRGYEQYF
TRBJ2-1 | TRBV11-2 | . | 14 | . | TGTGCCAGCAGCTTAGCGTCAGGGAACAATGAGCAGTTCTTC | CASSLASGNNEQFF
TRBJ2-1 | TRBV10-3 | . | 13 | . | TGTGCCATCAGTGGGTTGACAGCTAATGAGCAGTTCTTC | CAISGLTANEQFF
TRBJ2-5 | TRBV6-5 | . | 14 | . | TGTGCCACCAGGGGTCGGACAACCCAAGAGACCCAGTACTTC | CATRGRTTQETQYF
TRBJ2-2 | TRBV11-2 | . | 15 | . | TGTGCCAGCAGCGACTTAGGGGGTCCCACCGGGGAGCTGTTTTTT | CASSDLGGPTGELFF
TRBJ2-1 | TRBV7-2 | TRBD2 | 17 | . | TGTGCCAGCAGCTCTCCGGGACTAGCGGGGGTCTACAATGAGCAGTTCTTC | CASSSPGLAGVYNEQFF
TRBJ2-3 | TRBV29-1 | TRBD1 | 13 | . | TGCAGCACACCGGGACAGGGAACAGATACGCAGTATTTT | CSTPGQGTDTQYF
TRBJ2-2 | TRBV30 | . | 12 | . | TGTGCCTGGAGTAGAGAAGCCGGGGAGCTGTTTTTT | CAWSREAGELFF
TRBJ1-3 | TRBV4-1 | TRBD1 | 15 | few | TGCGCCAGCAGCCAGCGACAGGGGGCTGGAAACACCATATATTTT | CASSQRQGAGNTIYF
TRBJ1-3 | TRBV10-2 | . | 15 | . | TGCGCCAGCAGTGAGAGTTCGGGGACTGGAAACACCATATATTTT | CASSESSGTGNTIYF
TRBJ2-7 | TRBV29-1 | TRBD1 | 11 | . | TGCAGCGTGGGACAGGGCGACGAGCAGTACTTC | CSVGQGDEQYF
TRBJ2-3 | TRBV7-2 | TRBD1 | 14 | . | TGTGCCAGCAGCCAACAGGGGCGCACAGATACGCAGTATTTT | CASSQQGRTDTQYF
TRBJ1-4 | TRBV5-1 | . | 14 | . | TGCGCCAGCATGTCCGGGTCTACTAATGAAAAACTGTTTTTT | CASMSGSTNEKLFF
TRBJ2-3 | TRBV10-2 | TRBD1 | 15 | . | TGCGCCAGCAGCCCTGGGACAGCTAGCACAGATACGCAGTATTTT | CASSPGTASTDTQYF
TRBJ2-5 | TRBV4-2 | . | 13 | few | TGTGCCAGCAGCCGCCGGGTTGGGGAGACCCAGTACTTC | CASSRRVGETQYF
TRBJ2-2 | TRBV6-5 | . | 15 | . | TGTGCCAGCAGCGCCCTCGCGAGGACACCGGGGGAGCTGTTTTTT | CASSALARTPGELFF
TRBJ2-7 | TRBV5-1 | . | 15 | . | TGCGCCAGCAGCGGAGCCGGGACGGGAGCCTACGAGCAGTACTTC | CASSGAGTGAYEQYF
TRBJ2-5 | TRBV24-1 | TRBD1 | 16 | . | TGTGCCACCAGTGATTACGGGACAGGGGGAGTCGAGACCCAGTACTTC | CATSDYGTGGVETQYF
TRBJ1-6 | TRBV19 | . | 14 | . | TGTGCCAGTAGTATAGTCGGGGATAATTCACCCCTCCACTTT | CASSIVGDNSPLHF
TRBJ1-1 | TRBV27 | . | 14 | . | TGTGCCAGCAGTTTATTGGCAGGGATGAACGAAGCTTTCTTT | CASSLLAGMNEAFF
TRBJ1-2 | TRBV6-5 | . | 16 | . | TGTGCCAGCAGTTTCATTAGGGGTCTATTCCACTATGGCTACACCTTC | CASSFIRGLFHYGYTF